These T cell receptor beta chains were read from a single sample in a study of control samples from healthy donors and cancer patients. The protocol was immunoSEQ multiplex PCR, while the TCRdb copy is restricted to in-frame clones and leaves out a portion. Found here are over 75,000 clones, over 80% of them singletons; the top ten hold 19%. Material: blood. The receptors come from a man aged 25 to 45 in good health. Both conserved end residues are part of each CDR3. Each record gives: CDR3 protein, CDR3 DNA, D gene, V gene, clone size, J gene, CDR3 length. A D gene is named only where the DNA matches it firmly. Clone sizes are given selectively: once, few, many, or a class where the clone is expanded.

CDR3aa: CASSFQETQYF
CDR3nt: TGTGCCAGCAGCTTCCAAGAGACCCAGTACTTC
d_gene: .
v_gene: TRBV11-2
abundance: .
j_gene: TRBJ2-5
len: 11

CDR3aa: CASSLVSGLAGFYEQYF
CDR3nt: TGCGCCAGCAGCTTGGTGAGTGGACTAGCGGGGTTCTACGAGCAGTACTTC
d_gene: TRBD2
v_gene: TRBV5-1
abundance: .
j_gene: TRBJ2-7
len: 17

CDR3aa: CASSLPGADEKLFF
CDR3nt: TGTGCCAGCAGCCTCCCGGGGGCCGATGAAAAACTGTTTTTT
d_gene: .
v_gene: TRBV9
abundance: .
j_gene: TRBJ1-4
len: 14

CDR3aa: CASSLLRYTEAFF
CDR3nt: TGTGCCAGCAGTTTATTACGGTACACTGAAGCTTTCTTT
d_gene: .
v_gene: TRBV28
abundance: .
j_gene: TRBJ1-1
len: 13

CDR3aa: CASSHMGALSYGYTF
CDR3nt: TGTGCCAGCAGCCATATGGGGGCGTTAAGCTATGGCTACACCTTC
d_gene: .
v_gene: TRBV6-5
abundance: .
j_gene: TRBJ1-2
len: 15

CDR3aa: CASSFRRLAGSSTDTQYF
CDR3nt: TGTGCCAGCAGCTTCAGGCGACTAGCGGGGTCTAGCACAGATACGCAGTATTTT
d_gene: TRBD2
v_gene: TRBV7-9
abundance: .
j_gene: TRBJ2-3
len: 18

CDR3aa: CASSSLAGVTYNEQFF
CDR3nt: TGTGCCAGTAGTAGTCTAGCGGGGGTAACCTACAATGAGCAGTTCTTC
d_gene: TRBD2
v_gene: TRBV19
abundance: .
j_gene: TRBJ2-1
len: 16

CDR3aa: CAWTDKRAYQPQHF
CDR3nt: TGTGCCTGGACCGATAAGAGGGCTTATCAGCCCCAGCATTTT
d_gene: .
v_gene: TRBV30
abundance: .
j_gene: TRBJ1-5
len: 14

CDR3aa: CASSQTGEGETQYF
CDR3nt: TGCGCCAGCAGCCAAACCGGGGAAGGAGAGACCCAGTACTTC
d_gene: .
v_gene: TRBV5-1
abundance: .
j_gene: TRBJ2-5
len: 14

CDR3aa: CASGRRGGYNEQFF
CDR3nt: TGTGCTAGTGGCCGCCGAGGGGGGTACAATGAGCAGTTCTTC
d_gene: .
v_gene: TRBV12-5
abundance: .
j_gene: TRBJ2-1
len: 14

CDR3aa: CASSIDRSNEQFF
CDR3nt: TGTGCCAGTAGTATAGACCGAAGCAATGAGCAGTTCTTC
d_gene: .
v_gene: TRBV19
abundance: once
j_gene: TRBJ2-1
len: 13

CDR3aa: CATSTYDPGELFF
CDR3nt: TGTGCCACCAGCACATATGATCCCGGGGAGCTGTTTTTT
d_gene: .
v_gene: TRBV15
abundance: .
j_gene: TRBJ2-2
len: 13

CDR3aa: CASRISGANSPLHF
CDR3nt: TGTGCCAGTCGAATAAGCGGGGCCAATTCACCCCTCCACTTT
d_gene: .
v_gene: TRBV11-2
abundance: .
j_gene: TRBJ1-6
len: 14

CDR3aa: CASSLGTGGYNEQFF
CDR3nt: TGTGCCAGCAGCCTCGGGACAGGGGGCTACAATGAGCAGTTCTTC
d_gene: TRBD1
v_gene: TRBV9
abundance: .
j_gene: TRBJ2-1
len: 15

CDR3aa: CASSVMGGYTEAFF
CDR3nt: TGTGCCAGCAGCGTCATGGGGGGGTACACTGAAGCTTTCTTT
d_gene: .
v_gene: TRBV28
abundance: .
j_gene: TRBJ1-1
len: 14

CDR3aa: CASSLARAGELFF
CDR3nt: TGTGCCAGCAGCTTAGCGAGGGCCGGGGAGCTGTTTTTT
d_gene: .
v_gene: TRBV11-1
abundance: .
j_gene: TRBJ2-2
len: 13

CDR3aa: CASSIPGLGARQYF
CDR3nt: TGTGCCAGCAGTATCCCGGGACTAGGGGCCAGGCAGTACTTC
d_gene: TRBD2
v_gene: TRBV6-2/TRBV6-3
abundance: few
j_gene: TRBJ2-7
len: 14

CDR3aa: CASSLRDGNEKLFF
CDR3nt: TGTGCCAGCAGCTTGCGGGACGGTAATGAAAAACTGTTTTTT
d_gene: .
v_gene: TRBV5-4
abundance: .
j_gene: TRBJ1-4
len: 14

CDR3aa: CASSFGGQGFRGYTF
CDR3nt: TGTGCCAGCAGTTTCGGGGGACAGGGATTCAGAGGCTACACCTTC
d_gene: TRBD1
v_gene: TRBV28
abundance: .
j_gene: TRBJ1-2
len: 15

CDR3aa: CASSPDRDRELFF
CDR3nt: TGTGCCAGCTCACCGGACAGGGATAGGGAGCTGTTTTTT
d_gene: TRBD1
v_gene: TRBV18
abundance: .
j_gene: TRBJ2-2
len: 13

CDR3aa: CASSQWSTDTQYF
CDR3nt: TGTGCCAGCAGCCAATGGAGCACAGATACGCAGTATTTT
d_gene: .
v_gene: TRBV3-1/TRBV3-2
abundance: .
j_gene: TRBJ2-3
len: 13

CDR3aa: CASSISGEAPGEQYF
CDR3nt: TGTGCCAGTAGTATAAGTGGGGAGGCGCCTGGCGAGCAGTACTTC
d_gene: .
v_gene: TRBV19
abundance: .
j_gene: TRBJ2-7
len: 15

CDR3aa: CASGRAISGGGLGYTF
CDR3nt: TGTGCCAGCGGCCGAGCAATCTCCGGAGGAGGATTGGGCTACACCTTC
d_gene: .
v_gene: TRBV27
abundance: .
j_gene: TRBJ1-2
len: 16

CDR3aa: CASSERHRGELAKNIQYF
CDR3nt: TGTGCCAGCAGTGAAAGACACCGGGGAGAGTTAGCCAAAAACATTCAGTACTTC
d_gene: .
v_gene: TRBV2
abundance: .
j_gene: TRBJ2-4
len: 18

CDR3aa: CASSRASDTQYF
CDR3nt: TGTGCCAGCAGTAGGGCGTCCGATACGCAGTATTTT
d_gene: .
v_gene: TRBV27
abundance: .
j_gene: TRBJ2-3
len: 12

CDR3aa: CASSHPGTGVDEQFF
CDR3nt: TGTGCCAGCAGCCATCCCGGGACAGGGGTCGATGAGCAGTTCTTC
d_gene: TRBD1
v_gene: TRBV7-9
abundance: .
j_gene: TRBJ2-1
len: 15

CDR3aa: CASSFRRENTEAFF
CDR3nt: TGTGCCAGCAGTTTTCGTCGGGAAAACACTGAAGCTTTCTTT
d_gene: .
v_gene: TRBV28
abundance: .
j_gene: TRBJ1-1
len: 14

CDR3aa: CASSPGVGLNTEAFF
CDR3nt: TGCGCCAGCAGCCCCGGTGTCGGTTTGAACACTGAAGCTTTCTTT
d_gene: .
v_gene: TRBV5-1
abundance: once
j_gene: TRBJ1-1
len: 15

CDR3aa: CASSHRKVPLTGYTQYF
CDR3nt: TGTGCCAGCAGCCACCGAAAAGTTCCGCTTACAGGGTATACGCAGTATTTT
d_gene: .
v_gene: TRBV3-1/TRBV3-2
abundance: .
j_gene: TRBJ2-3
len: 17

CDR3aa: CASRGQVNQPQHF
CDR3nt: TGTGCCTCCCGAGGACAGGTCAATCAGCCCCAGCATTTT
d_gene: TRBD1
v_gene: TRBV19
abundance: many
j_gene: TRBJ1-5
len: 13

CDR3aa: CARSFGGGGGYTF
CDR3nt: TGTGCCCGCAGCTTCGGGGGGGGCGGGGGCTACACCTTC
d_gene: .
v_gene: TRBV7-2
abundance: .
j_gene: TRBJ1-2
len: 13

CDR3aa: CASSQDRKTEVEQYF
CDR3nt: TGCGCCAGCAGCCAAGACCGGAAGACGGAGGTCGAGCAGTACTTC
d_gene: .
v_gene: TRBV4-1
abundance: .
j_gene: TRBJ2-7
len: 15

CDR3aa: CASSFGGGYGYTF
CDR3nt: TGTGCCAGCAGCTTCGGAGGGGGGTACGGCTACACCTTC
d_gene: .
v_gene: TRBV7-9
abundance: .
j_gene: TRBJ1-2
len: 13

CDR3aa: CASSGNRDRGLYEQYF
CDR3nt: TGTGCCAGCAGTGGGAACCGGGACAGGGGGTTGTACGAGCAGTACTTC
d_gene: TRBD1
v_gene: TRBV6-6
abundance: few
j_gene: TRBJ2-7
len: 16

CDR3aa: CASSQVGLAGAKTYNEQFF
CDR3nt: TGCGCCAGCAGCCAAGTTGGACTAGCGGGGGCCAAAACTTACAATGAGCAGTTCTTC
d_gene: TRBD2
v_gene: TRBV4-1
abundance: few
j_gene: TRBJ2-1
len: 19

CDR3aa: CASSLQGTETQYF
CDR3nt: TGCGCCAGCAGCTTACAGGGGACCGAGACCCAGTACTTC
d_gene: TRBD1
v_gene: TRBV5-1
abundance: .
j_gene: TRBJ2-5
len: 13

CDR3aa: CASSLDSRATYEQYF
CDR3nt: TGCGCCAGCAGCTTGGATTCCAGGGCCACCTACGAGCAGTACTTC
d_gene: .
v_gene: TRBV5-1
abundance: .
j_gene: TRBJ2-7
len: 15

CDR3aa: CASSQELGTGNGYTF
CDR3nt: TGTGCCAGCAGCCAAGAACTCGGGACAGGGAATGGCTACACTTTC
d_gene: TRBD1
v_gene: TRBV3-1/TRBV3-2
abundance: .
j_gene: TRBJ1-2
len: 15

CDR3aa: CASSLGSSGGRTTDTQYF
CDR3nt: TGTGCCAGCAGCCTCGGCTCTAGCGGGGGGCGAACCACAGATACGCAGTATTTT
d_gene: TRBD2
v_gene: TRBV3-1/TRBV3-2
abundance: few
j_gene: TRBJ2-3
len: 18

CDR3aa: CASSFSGRHEQYF
CDR3nt: TGTGCCAGTAGTTTTTCAGGGAGACACGAGCAGTACTTC
d_gene: .
v_gene: TRBV19
abundance: .
j_gene: TRBJ2-7
len: 13

CDR3aa: CATRWGEALHF
CDR3nt: TGTGCCACCCGTTGGGGGGAGGCCCTCCACTTT
d_gene: .
v_gene: TRBV24-1
abundance: .
j_gene: TRBJ1-6
len: 11

CDR3aa: CASSVGLNSGNTIYF
CDR3nt: TGTGCCAGCAGCGTGGGACTTAACTCTGGAAACACCATATATTTT
d_gene: .
v_gene: TRBV28
abundance: few
j_gene: TRBJ1-3
len: 15

CDR3aa: CASSLDRTGMLHYEQYF
CDR3nt: TGTGCCAGCAGCTTAGATAGGACAGGGATGTTACACTACGAGCAGTACTTC
d_gene: TRBD1
v_gene: TRBV7-9
abundance: few
j_gene: TRBJ2-7
len: 17

CDR3aa: CASSSGVAGTEAFF
CDR3nt: TGTGCCAGCAGCTCCGGTGTGGCTGGAACTGAAGCTTTCTTT
d_gene: .
v_gene: TRBV4-2
abundance: once
j_gene: TRBJ1-1
len: 14

CDR3aa: CASSYGQGENTIYF
CDR3nt: TGCGCCAGCAGCTACGGACAGGGGGAAAACACCATATATTTT
d_gene: TRBD1
v_gene: TRBV5-1
abundance: .
j_gene: TRBJ1-3
len: 14

CDR3aa: CASSQRSVGWTEAFF
CDR3nt: TGTGCCAGCAGCCAGAGATCGGTAGGTTGGACTGAAGCTTTCTTT
d_gene: .
v_gene: TRBV5-6
abundance: once
j_gene: TRBJ1-1
len: 15

CDR3aa: CASGLAPPKRAGAYEQYF
CDR3nt: TGTGCTAGTGGTTTGGCTCCGCCAAAGAGGGCTGGAGCCTACGAGCAGTACTTC
d_gene: .
v_gene: TRBV12-5
abundance: .
j_gene: TRBJ2-7
len: 18

CDR3aa: CASSPTGSGEGDTQYF
CDR3nt: TGTGCCAGCAGCCCCACAGGTAGCGGGGAAGGAGATACGCAGTATTTT
d_gene: TRBD2
v_gene: TRBV5-4
abundance: .
j_gene: TRBJ2-3
len: 16

CDR3aa: CASSLTAGYNEKLFF
CDR3nt: TGTGCCAGCAGCTTAACCGCCGGATATAATGAAAAACTGTTTTTT
d_gene: .
v_gene: TRBV7-9
abundance: .
j_gene: TRBJ1-4
len: 15

CDR3aa: CAWLGGLNYGYTF
CDR3nt: TGTGCCTGGCTAGGGGGCCTTAACTATGGCTACACCTTC
d_gene: TRBD1
v_gene: TRBV30
abundance: .
j_gene: TRBJ1-2
len: 13

CDR3aa: CASSSRGKRTEAFF
CDR3nt: TGTGCCAGCAGCTCCAGGGGTAAAAGGACTGAAGCTTTCTTT
d_gene: .
v_gene: TRBV11-2
abundance: once
j_gene: TRBJ1-1
len: 14

CDR3aa: CATSRAFQGELFF
CDR3nt: TGTGCCACCAGCAGAGCATTCCAGGGGGAACTGTTTTTT
d_gene: TRBD1
v_gene: TRBV15
abundance: .
j_gene: TRBJ1-4
len: 13